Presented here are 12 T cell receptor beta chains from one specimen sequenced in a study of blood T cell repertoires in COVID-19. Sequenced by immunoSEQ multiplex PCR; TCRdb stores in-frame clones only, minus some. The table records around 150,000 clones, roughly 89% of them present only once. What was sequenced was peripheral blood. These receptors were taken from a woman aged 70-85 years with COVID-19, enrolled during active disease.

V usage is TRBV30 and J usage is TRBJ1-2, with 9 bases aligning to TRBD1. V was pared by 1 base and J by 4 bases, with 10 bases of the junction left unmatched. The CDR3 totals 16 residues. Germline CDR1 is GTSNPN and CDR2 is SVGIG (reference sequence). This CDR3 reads CAWSGVPGTGIYGYTF. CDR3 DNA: TGTGCCTGGAGTGGGGTTCCCGGGACAGGGATCTATGGCTACACCTTC.

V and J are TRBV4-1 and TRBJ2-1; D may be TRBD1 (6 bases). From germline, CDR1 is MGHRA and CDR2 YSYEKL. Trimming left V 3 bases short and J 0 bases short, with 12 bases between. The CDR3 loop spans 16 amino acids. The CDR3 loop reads CASSQTDRSSYNEQFF. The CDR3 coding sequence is TGCGCCAGCAGCCAGACAGACAGGAGCTCCTACAATGAGCAGTTCTTC.

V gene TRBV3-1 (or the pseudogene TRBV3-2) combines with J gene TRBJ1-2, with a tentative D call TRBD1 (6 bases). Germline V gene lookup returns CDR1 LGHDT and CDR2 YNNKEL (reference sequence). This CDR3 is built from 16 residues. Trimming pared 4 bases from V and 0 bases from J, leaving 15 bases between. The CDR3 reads CASSPNRDTPNYGYTF. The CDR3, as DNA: TGTGCCAGCAGCCCTAACCGGGACACCCCTAACTATGGCTACACCTTC.

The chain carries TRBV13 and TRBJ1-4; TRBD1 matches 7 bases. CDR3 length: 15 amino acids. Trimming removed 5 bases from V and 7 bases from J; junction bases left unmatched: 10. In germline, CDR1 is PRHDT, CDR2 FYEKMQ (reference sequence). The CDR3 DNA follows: TGTGCCAGCAGCAAGCGACAGGGAGAGGGTGAAAAACTGTTTTTT. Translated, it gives CASSKRQGEGEKLFF.

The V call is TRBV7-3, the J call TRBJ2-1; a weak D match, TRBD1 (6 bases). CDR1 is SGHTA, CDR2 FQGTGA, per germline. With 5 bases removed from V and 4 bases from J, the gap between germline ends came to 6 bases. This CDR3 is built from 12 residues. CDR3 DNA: TGTGCCAGCAGCGGACAGTACAATGAGCAGTTCTTC. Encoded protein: CASSGQYNEQFF.

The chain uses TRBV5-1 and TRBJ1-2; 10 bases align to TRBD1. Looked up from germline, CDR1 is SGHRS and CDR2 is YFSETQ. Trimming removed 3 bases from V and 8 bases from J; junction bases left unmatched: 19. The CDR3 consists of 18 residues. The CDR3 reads CASSSQPRQGARSAGYTF. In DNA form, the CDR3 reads TGCGCCAGCAGCTCCCAGCCGCGACAGGGGGCGCGGTCGGCCGGCTACACCTTC.

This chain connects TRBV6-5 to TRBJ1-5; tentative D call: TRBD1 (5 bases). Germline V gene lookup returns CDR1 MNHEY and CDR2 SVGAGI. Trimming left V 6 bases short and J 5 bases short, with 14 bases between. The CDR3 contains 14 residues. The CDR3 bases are TGTGCCAGCAGGGCCGGGGGTGGAGATCAGCCCCAGCATTTT. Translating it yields CASRAGGGDQPQHF.

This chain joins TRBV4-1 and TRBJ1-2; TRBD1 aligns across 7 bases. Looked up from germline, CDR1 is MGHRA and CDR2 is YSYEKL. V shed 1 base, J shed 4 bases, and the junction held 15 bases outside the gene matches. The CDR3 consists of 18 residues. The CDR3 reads CASSQARDRTLGGYGYTF. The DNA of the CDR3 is TGCGCCAGCAGCCAAGCGAGGGACAGAACCTTGGGTGGCTATGGCTACACCTTC.

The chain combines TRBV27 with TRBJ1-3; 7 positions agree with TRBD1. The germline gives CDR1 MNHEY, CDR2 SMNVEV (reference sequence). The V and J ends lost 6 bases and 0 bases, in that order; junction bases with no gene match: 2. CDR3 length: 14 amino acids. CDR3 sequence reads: CASRGTVSGNTIYF. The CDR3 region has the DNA TGTGCCAGCAGAGGGACAGTCTCTGGAAACACCATATATTTT.

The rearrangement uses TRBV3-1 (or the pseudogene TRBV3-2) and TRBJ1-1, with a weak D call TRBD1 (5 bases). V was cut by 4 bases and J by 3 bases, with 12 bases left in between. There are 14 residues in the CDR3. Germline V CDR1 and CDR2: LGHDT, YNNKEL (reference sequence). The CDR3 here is CASSPLGRDTEAFF. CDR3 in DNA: TGTGCCAGCAGCCCCCTTGGCAGGGACACTGAAGCTTTCTTT.

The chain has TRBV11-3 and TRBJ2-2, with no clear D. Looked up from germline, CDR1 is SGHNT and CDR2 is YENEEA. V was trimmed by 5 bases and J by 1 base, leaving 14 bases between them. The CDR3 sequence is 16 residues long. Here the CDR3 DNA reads TGTGCCAGCAGCCCCCAACCCAGGTTGAACACCGGGGAGCTGTTTTTT. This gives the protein CASSPQPRLNTGELFF.

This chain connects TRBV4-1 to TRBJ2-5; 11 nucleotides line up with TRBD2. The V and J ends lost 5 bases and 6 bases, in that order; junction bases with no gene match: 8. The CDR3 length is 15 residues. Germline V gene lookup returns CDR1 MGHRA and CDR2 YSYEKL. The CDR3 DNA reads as TGCGCCAGCAGCTTGGGACTAGCGGTGGGGAAGACCCAGTACTTC. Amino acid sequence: CASSLGLAVGKTQYF.